This T cell receptor (beta chain) is from a study of T cells after yellow fever vaccination (dated by TCRdb to between 2019 and 2020). Regarding the complete study: Staining for CD3, CD45RA, CCR7 and CD95 was used to sort memory subsets (EM, EMRA, CM and Tscm) on a BD FACS Aria III. Blood was collected at multiple timepoints before and after primary and secondary immunization, and bulk PBMC replicates and cell subsets were isolated. To follow T-cell clones before and after both primary and booster YFV17D yellow fever vaccination, bulk TCR alpha and beta repertoires underwent longitudinal sequencing. Sorting of memory subsets took place on days 0, 15 and 45 and at 18 months after primary vaccination, as well as on days 0, 15 and 45 after the 30-year booster. Two healthy male donors made up the cohort, one aged 18 to 30 years and the other aged 30 to 40 years. The SMART-Seq v4 Ultra Low Input RNA kit was used to prepare libraries from fractions with low cell numbers.

What the study reported, not specific to this receptor: Only a couple of donors were included in the study, so the extent to which the findings can be generalized is limited. The secondary T-cell response was found to be weaker but faster than the primary response, with a peak reached on day 5 rather than on day 15. After the booster, most of the clones that had expanded following primary vaccination were detected again (just under 97% of CD4 and 85% to 90% of CD8), which suggests that memory was broadly maintained. In the sorted memory subsets on day 0, nearly all vaccine-responding clonotypes were below the level of detection. A small fraction of clonotypes showed up in both the CD4 and CD8 compartments, probably as a result of convergent recombination. Computational filtering was needed because FACS-sorted repertoires could contain abundant contaminating clonotypes from the bulk population.

Sequencing relied on an Illumina NovaSeq 6000. TCR cDNA was synthesized by 5'RACE template switching, which introduced a universal primer site and unique molecular identifiers. Priming for cDNA synthesis came from both the TCR alpha and TCR beta constant segments. Library amplification used two PCR steps, and the second PCR step added sample barcodes and sequencing adapters. Libraries were sequenced on Illumina HiSeq 2500 (2x100 bp) or NovaSeq (2x150 bp). The authors' analysis ran thus. Demultiplexing of reads and collapsing into UMI consensus sequences were performed with MIGEC, and V(D)J alignment was carried out with MiXCR. Clonotypes responding to the vaccine were identified with edgeR on replicate PBMC samples, with the criteria of FDR below 0.01 and a log2 fold change above 5 up to day 15. Each bulk clonotype received a CD4 or CD8 identity based on whether the sequenced CD4 or CD8 repertoire contained that clonotype at higher abundance. Clonotype frequencies in memory subsets were weighted by FACS-sorted cell numbers to estimate each clone's distribution across memory phenotypes. TCRdb reworked the public reads: Q25 trimming with fastp, MiXCR clone assembly, productive beta chains retained. Under each unique CDR3 protein, matching rows form one entry showing the most common genes and DNA. TCRdb, rather than the study authors, made the V and J calls. This sample has about 58,000 distinct CDR3 sequences in its table, and around 5.4% of those were observed once. The leading ten clones occupy 31% of the sample.

The germline V gene yields SGHVS for CDR1 and FNYEAQ for CDR2. The CDR3 contains 13 residues, cysteine and phenylalanine counted. Only the CDR3 region is kept as DNA, spanning 39 bases read in frame from base 1. V is shortened by 1 base, J by 7 bases, and the region joining them spans 7 bases. Details on this clonotype: Per-nucleotide qualities are absent, and no much larger clonotype sits a single base away.

The treatment or condition label of this sample denotes: live attenuated yellow fever vaccine strain. PBMCs were isolated from peripheral blood using a standard Ficoll-Paque protocol. The RNeasy Micro Kit was used to extract RNA from sorted memory subsets. The receptor comes from a man aged 18 to 30 who received the YFV17D yellow fever vaccine. Here the chain combines TRBV7-6 and TRBJ1-4; too little of a D gene remains to name it. The sample was PBMCs, either bulk or a sorted T-cell subset (CD4+, CD8+, memory, or dextramer-sorted; not recorded which), taken on the day of the yellow fever booster vaccination. The CDR3 loop reads CASSLVGVEKLFF. The sequenced DNA is TGTGCCAGCAGCTTAGTCGGAGTTGAAAAACTGTTTTTT. The variable domain in full, with residues beyond the CDR3 obtained from the reference TRBV7-6 and TRBJ1-4 genes, is GAGVSQSPRYKVTKRGQDVALRCDPISGHVSLYWYRQALGQGPEFLTYFNYEAQQDKSGLPNDRFSAERPEGSISTLTIQRTEQRDSAMYRCASSLVGVEKLFFGSGTQLSVL.